This TCR beta chain comes out of a study of persistence of HIV-infected CD4 T cells. About the study: A median of 8 years of suppressive ART preceded sampling.

As for this clone: Its antigen is unidentified.

Cells were stimulated with CMV-infected fibroblast lysates at around 9.1 ug/mL. CD40L/CD69 double-negative CD45RO-high memory CD4+ T cells were collected. CD4+ T cell counts exceeded 400 cells/uL; CMV serology was positive. The libraries were made with immunoSEQ version 4 in survey mode. Assay: immunoSEQ multiplex PCR; the TCRdb copy retains only in-frame clones and omits some. The table has fewer than 40,000 clones, 75% to 85% seen once. The receptor was derived from an adult man with HIV who was CMV-seropositive. The sequencing here drew on CD4+ T cells sorted from PBMCs after 18-hour stimulation, taken from a patient who received antiretroviral therapy.

CDR3 DNA sequence: TGTGCCAGCAGCTTATATACGGCGAATCAGCCCCAGCATTTT. This sequence encodes CASSLYTANQPQHF. The gene calls are TRBV7-2 and TRBJ1-5, with D unresolved. The CDR3 covers 14 residues. With 2 bases removed from V and 4 bases from J, the gap between germline ends came to 9 bases. In germline, CDR1 is SGHTA, CDR2 FQGNSA.